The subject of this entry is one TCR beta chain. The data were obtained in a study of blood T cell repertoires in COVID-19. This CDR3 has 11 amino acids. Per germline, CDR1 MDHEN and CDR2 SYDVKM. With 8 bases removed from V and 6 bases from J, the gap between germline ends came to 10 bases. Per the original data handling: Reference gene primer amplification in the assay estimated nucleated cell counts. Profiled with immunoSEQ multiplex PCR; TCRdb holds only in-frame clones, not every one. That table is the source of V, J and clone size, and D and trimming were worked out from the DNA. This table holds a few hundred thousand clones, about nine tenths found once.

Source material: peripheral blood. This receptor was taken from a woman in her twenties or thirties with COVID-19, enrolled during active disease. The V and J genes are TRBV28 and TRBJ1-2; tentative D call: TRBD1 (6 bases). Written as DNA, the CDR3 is TGTGCCAGCGGAACAGGGAATGGCTACACCTTC. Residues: CASGTGNGYTF.